Here is one TCR beta chain with its context. CDR1 is MNHNS, CDR2 SASEGT, per germline. Trimming removed 1 base from V and 9 bases from J, with 13 bases in between. This CDR3 contains 14 residues. Each CDR3 protein is one row after TCRdb ran MiXCR on the 5' RACE reads. The sample records about 23,000 distinct CDR3 sequences, approximately 28% being singletons. The chain couples TRBV6-1 to TRBJ2-1; D uncertain. The sequenced material came from tumor-infiltrating naive CD4+ T cells sorted from the breast tumor. Subset reported: naive CD4+ T cells, CD4+CD45RA+CD25-. This sequence originates from a female donor with breast cancer. The DNA of the CDR3 is TGTGCCAGCAGTGAAGACGAACCCACAGCTGAGCAGTTCTTC. Its protein is CASSEDEPTAEQFF.